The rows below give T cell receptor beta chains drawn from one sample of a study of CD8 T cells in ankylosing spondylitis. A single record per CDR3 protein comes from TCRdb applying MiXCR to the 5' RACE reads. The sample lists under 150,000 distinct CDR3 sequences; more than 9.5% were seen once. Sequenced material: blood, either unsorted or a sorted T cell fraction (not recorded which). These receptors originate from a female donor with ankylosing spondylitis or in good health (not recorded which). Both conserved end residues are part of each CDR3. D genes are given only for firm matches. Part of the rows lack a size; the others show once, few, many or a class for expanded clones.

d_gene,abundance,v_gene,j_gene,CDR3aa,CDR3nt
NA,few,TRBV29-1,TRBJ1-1,CSVEGAAANTEAFF,TGCAGCGTTGAGGGGGCGGCGGCGAACACTGAAGCTTTCTTT
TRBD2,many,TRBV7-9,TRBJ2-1,CASTTRTSGSDNEQFF,TGTGCCAGCACCACGAGGACTAGCGGGAGCGACAATGAGCAGTTCTTC
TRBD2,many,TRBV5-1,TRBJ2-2,CASSLGLAGGTGELFF,TGCGCCAGCAGCTTGGGACTAGCGGGAGGCACCGGGGAGCTGTTTTTT
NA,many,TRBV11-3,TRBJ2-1,CASSLRGSGNEQFF,TGTGCCAGCAGCTTGAGAGGGTCCGGGAATGAGCAGTTCTTC
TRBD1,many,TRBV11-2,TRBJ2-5,CASSSARGRQETQYF,TGTGCCAGCAGCTCTGCTAGGGGGCGTCAAGAGACCCAGTACTTC
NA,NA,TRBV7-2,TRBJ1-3,CAAEPESGNTIYF,TGTGCCGCCGAACCAGAATCTGGAAACACCATATATTTT
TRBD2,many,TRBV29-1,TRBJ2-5,CSVEGGGTETQYF,TGCAGCGTTGAAGGCGGGGGGACGGAGACCCAGTACTTC
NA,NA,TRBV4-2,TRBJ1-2,CASSQERSRGPYGYTF,TGTGCCAGCAGCCAAGAACGATCGAGGGGACCCTATGGCTACACCTTC
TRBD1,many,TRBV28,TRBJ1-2,CASSLGTGVHGYTF,TGTGCCAGCAGCCTCGGGACAGGGGTTCATGGCTACACCTTC
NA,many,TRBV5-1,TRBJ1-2,CASSPDRRDYGYTF,TGCGCCAGCAGCCCTGACCGGAGGGACTATGGCTACACCTTC
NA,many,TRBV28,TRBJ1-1,CASSTTMNTEAFF,TGTGCCAGCAGTACCACCATGAACACTGAAGCTTTCTTT
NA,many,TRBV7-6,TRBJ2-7,CASSPRVDEQYF,TGTGCCAGCAGCCCCCGGGTGGACGAGCAGTACTTC
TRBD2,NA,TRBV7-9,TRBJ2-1,CAGSLGTSGGTYNEQFF,TGTGCCGGCAGCTTGGGGACCAGCGGGGGGACCTACAATGAGCAGTTCTTC
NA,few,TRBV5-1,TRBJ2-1,CASSWGFGKSYNEQFF,TGCGCCAGCAGCTGGGGATTCGGGAAATCCTACAATGAGCAGTTCTTC
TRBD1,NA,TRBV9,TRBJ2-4,CASSGEGGLGNIQYF,TGTGCCAGCAGCGGCGAAGGGGGCCTAGGAAACATTCAGTACTTC
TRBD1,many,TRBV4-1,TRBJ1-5,CASSQVQGDQPQHF,TGCGCCAGCAGCCAAGTCCAGGGGGATCAGCCCCAGCATTTT
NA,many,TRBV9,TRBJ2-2,CASSSRSRANTGELFF,TGTGCCAGCAGTTCTCGAAGCCGGGCCAACACCGGGGAGCTGTTTTTT
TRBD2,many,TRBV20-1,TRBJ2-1,CSATKRGGPYEQFF,TGCAGTGCTACTAAGCGGGGGGGCCCCTATGAGCAGTTCTTC